Following are 27 T cell receptor beta chains from one sample sequenced in a study of T-cell memory formation after mild COVID-19. TCRdb reprocessed the 5' RACE reads with MiXCR, giving one entry per CDR3 protein. The sample carries 68,000 or so distinct CDR3 sequences, 15% to 20% recorded once. The sequenced material came from PBMCs or a T cell subset sorted from them (not recorded which). All receptors derive from an adult woman who had mild COVID-19 (a few samples of this study predate the infection). Cell type and time point are not known.

There are a few counts of this clonotype. This chain connects TRBV7-9 to TRBJ1-1; 9 bases match TRBD1. The V gene's germline CDR1 is SEHNR and CDR2 FQNEAQ (reference sequence). The CDR3 runs 16 residues. V dropped 4 bases and J dropped 3; count of bases not matched to a gene: 9. The CDR3 DNA follows: TGTGCCAGCAGCTCATACGAGACAGGGGGGTACACTGAAGCTTTCTTT. Translated: CASSSYETGGYTEAFF.

The chain is built from TRBV7-6 and TRBJ2-7, with D maybe TRBD1 (6 bases). CDR3 length: 14 residues. Germline CDR1 is SGHVS and CDR2 is FNYEAQ. The V end lost 5 bases, the J end lost 1 base, and 12 bases lay between the germline ends. In DNA form, the CDR3 reads TGTGCCAGCAGCAGGGGAGACAGGTCCTACGAGCAGTACTTC. Amino acid sequence: CASSRGDRSYEQYF. Supplemented by reference TRBV7-6 and TRBJ2-7, the full variable domain reads GAGVSQSPRYKVTKRGQDVALRCDPISGHVSLYWYRQALGQGPEFLTYFNYEAQQDKSGLPNDRFSAERPEGSISTLTIQRTEQRDSAMYRCASSRGDRSYEQYFGPGTRLTVT.

This chain links TRBV7-9 with TRBJ1-2, with D unclear. The germline V gene has CDR1 SEHNR and CDR2 FQNEAQ (reference sequence). This CDR3 comprises 15 residues. The V end was cut by 5 bases, the J end by 2 bases, with 15 bases between. DNA for the CDR3: TGTGCCAGCAGCCCGACCGAGAGGTACAACTATGGCTACACCTTC. Translated: CASSPTERYNYGYTF. Using reference TRBV7-9 and TRBJ1-2 for the parts outside the CDR3, the full variable domain is DTGVSQNPRHKITKRGQNVTFRCDPISEHNRLYWYRQTLGQGPEFLTYFQNEAQLEKSRLLSDRFSAERPKGSFSTLEIQRTEQGDSAMYLCASSPTERYNYGYTFGSGTRLTVV.

This clonotype is judged medium-sized (0.01 to 0.1%). The chain links TRBV30 to TRBJ1-4; D uncertain. This CDR3 region has 16 residues. Trimming removed 0 bases at V and 8 bases at J, with 19 bases between. The germline CDR1 and CDR2 sequences are GTSNPN and SVGIG (reference sequence). The CDR3 nucleotides are TGTGCCTGGAGTGTACCCATGGATCTTTCGGGCGAAAAACTGTTTTTT. Protein product: CAWSVPMDLSGEKLFF.

This clonotype appeared a few times. The chain recombines TRBV7-9 with TRBJ2-1, with 14 positions matching TRBD2. With V trimmed by 5 bases and J by 7 bases, 7 bases remained unmatched. CDR1 SEHNR and CDR2 FQNEAQ come from the germline V gene (reference sequence). This CDR3 comprises 16 residues. The CDR3 here is CASSVPGLAGVNEQFF. Written as DNA, the CDR3 is TGTGCCAGCAGCGTCCCGGGACTAGCGGGAGTTAATGAGCAGTTCTTC.

This clonotype was detected ten times or more. The rearrangement uses TRBV4-1 and TRBJ2-1; D uncertain. In germline, CDR1 is MGHRA, CDR2 YSYEKL. The V end lost 4 bases, the J end lost 8 bases, and 21 bases lay between the germline ends. This CDR3 region has 16 residues. CDR3 coding DNA: TGCGCCAGCAGCCCTCAGCCCGGCTGGGCGCGCCATGAGCAGTTCTTC. Its protein is CASSPQPGWARHEQFF.

This clonotype was recorded a few times. V is TRBV11-2 and J is TRBJ2-3; D is possibly TRBD1 or TRBD2 (5 bases each). This CDR3 comprises 15 residues. The germline gives CDR1 SGHAT, CDR2 FQNNGV. Trimming pared 1 base from V and 2 bases from J, leaving 10 bases between. CDR3 residues: CASSLAGGTTDTQYF. The CDR3 DNA reads as TGTGCCAGCAGCTTAGCTGGGGGAACCACAGATACGCAGTATTTT.

The V and J genes are TRBV12-3 or TRBV12-4 and TRBJ2-5, with D possibly TRBD2 on 5 matching bases. The germline V and J ends were trimmed by 3 bases and 3 bases, with 8 bases remaining between them. The CDR3 sequence is 13 residues long. CDR3 in amino acids: CASSLEDKETQYF. CDR3 DNA sequence: TGTGCCAGCAGTTTGGAGGATAAAGAGACCCAGTACTTC.

This clonotype has more than one count but fewer than ten. The CDR3 protein is CASSLIGQGTDTQYF. Written as DNA, the CDR3 is TGTGCCAGCAGCTTGATAGGACAGGGCACAGATACGCAGTATTTT. V usage is TRBV7-8 and J usage is TRBJ2-3, with TRBD1 matching over 7 bases. Germline assignment: CDR1 SGHVS and CDR2 FQNEAQ. Unmatched junction bases numbered 4, after V lost 3 bases and J lost 1 base. CDR3 length: 15 amino acids.

This clonotype has at least ten counts. The chain carries TRBV5-1 and TRBJ1-1, with 7 bases matching TRBD1. Trimming took 3 bases from V and 5 from J; bases not matched to a gene: 16. This CDR3 is 17 amino acids long. Germline V gene sequence: CDR1 SGHRS, CDR2 YFSETQ. The CDR3 nucleotides read TGCGCCAGCAGCTCTAGCCCTCTCGGGAGGGGGCGTACTGAAGCTTTCTTT. Protein product: CASSSSPLGRGRTEAFF.

A note on this clonotype: The junction differs from germline at one of its ends, possibly a read error. This sequence joins TRBV7-9 and TRBJ1-2; D is unresolved. Germline CDR1 SEHNR, CDR2 FQNEAQ (reference sequence). The CDR3 covers 12 residues. CDR3 region: CASSLARNSPVF. For the CDR3, the DNA is TGTGCCAGCAGCTTAGCGAGAAATTCTCCAGTGTTC.

This clonotype was counted between two and nine times. The chain joins TRBV3-1 to TRBJ1-1, with D tentatively TRBD1 (5 bases). The CDR3 extends over 15 amino acids. Germline V lookup: CDR1 LGHDT, CDR2 YNNKEL (reference sequence). V lost 0 bases, J lost 3 bases, and 11 bases lay in between. The CDR3 loop is CASSQEHRTDTEAFF. The CDR3 bases are TGTGCCAGCAGCCAAGAACACAGGACCGACACTGAAGCTTTCTTT.

This clonotype has a count of ten or more. The chain employs TRBV5-6 and TRBJ2-7; perhaps TRBD1 as D (5 bases). V lost 3 bases to trimming and J lost 2 bases, with 15 bases between them. The CDR3 has 15 residues. CDR1 is SGHDT and CDR2 is YYEEEE in the germline V gene. CDR3: CASSSDDSSPYEQYF. The DNA of the CDR3 is TGTGCCAGCAGCTCGGACGACAGTTCCCCCTACGAGCAGTACTTC.

J is TRBJ2-5 and V is TRBV4-2; D perhaps matches TRBD1 (5 bases). Germline loops: CDR1 LGHNA, CDR2 YNFKEQ. The germline V and J ends were trimmed by 4 bases and 1 base, with 16 bases remaining between them. This CDR3 comprises 16 residues. The CDR3 DNA sequence: TGTGCCAGCAGCCCGCCCCGACAGCCAGTCCAAGAGACCCAGTACTTC. Translated: CASSPPRQPVQETQYF.

There are a few counts of this clonotype. CDR3 in amino acids: CASSYAERDSAFF. The DNA of the CDR3 is TGTGCCAGCAGTTACGCGGAGCGTGATTCAGCTTTCTTT. The rearrangement joins TRBV6-5 to TRBJ1-1; no definite D call. The germline gives CDR1 MNHEY, CDR2 SVGAGI. With 2 bases removed from V and 10 bases from J, the gap between germline ends came to 14 bases. The CDR3 totals 13 residues.

The V gene is TRBV7-9, the J gene TRBJ1-2; 7 bases map to TRBD1. The CDR3 sequence is 15 residues long. Per germline, CDR1 SEHNR and CDR2 FQNEAQ (reference sequence). V shed 7 bases, J shed 3 bases, and the junction held 11 bases outside the gene matches. CDR3 bases: TGTGCCAGCAAGTCCCAAGGGGGCTACGACTATGGCTACACCTTC. It is translated as CASKSQGGYDYGYTF.

Only a few counts were recorded for this clonotype. The chain has TRBV7-6 and TRBJ1-6; D gene uncertain. The CDR3 has 14 residues. The V gene's germline CDR1 is SGHVS and CDR2 FNYEAQ. The ends were cut back, 0 bases at V and 9 bases at J, with 9 bases in the middle. The CDR3 nucleotides read TGTGCCAGCAGCTTAGCGGATAGCGGTTCACCCCTCCACTTT. Amino acid sequence: CASSLADSGSPLHF.

This clonotype has just a few counts. The chain recombines TRBV3-1 with TRBJ2-5; 7 nucleotides align to TRBD2. Per the germline V gene, CDR1 is LGHDT and CDR2 is YNNKEL (reference sequence). CDR3 size: 13 residues. The V segment lost 7 bases and the J segment 4 bases; nucleotides outside the gene matches: 6. Written as DNA, the CDR3 is TGTGCCAGCACCCCGGGAGGAGCAGAGACCCAGTACTTC. It translates to CASTPGGAETQYF.

This clonotype has ten or more counts. The chain joins TRBV6-2 or TRBV6-3 to TRBJ2-7; TRBD2 agrees at 8 bases. Unmatched junction bases numbered 10, after V lost 4 bases and J lost 2 bases. Germline assignment: CDR1 MNHEY and CDR2 SVGEGT. The CDR3 runs to 16 residues. The CDR3 DNA follows: TGTGCCAGCAGTTCGCACTCCAAGGGACTAGCCTACGAGCAGTACTTC. Translated: CASSSHSKGLAYEQYF.

The chain recombines TRBV10-3 with TRBJ2-5; 7 bases align to TRBD2. This CDR3 is 16 amino acids long. CDR1 and CDR2 from the germline V gene are ENHRY and SYGVKD. Trimming took 4 bases from V and 1 from J; bases not matched to a gene: 9. CDR3 coding DNA: TGTGCCATCAGTGCGAAGCGGGGCCCCTCCCAAGAGACCCAGTACTTC. It is translated as CAISAKRGPSQETQYF.

The table lists this clonotype with a count of one. The V gene is TRBV20-1, the J gene TRBJ1-2; D is unclear. Germline V lookup: CDR1 DFQATT, CDR2 SNEGSKA (reference sequence). The CDR3 is made up of 15 amino acids. Trimming took off 1 base at V and 0 bases at J, with 12 bases between the two ends. The CDR3 loop reads CSARGWQSANYGYTF. CDR3 nucleotide sequence: TGCAGTGCTAGAGGGTGGCAGTCAGCTAACTATGGCTACACCTTC.

Many counts were recorded for this clonotype. V is TRBV4-1 and J is TRBJ1-2, with 8 bases fitting TRBD1. The CDR3 extends over 14 amino acids. In germline, CDR1 is MGHRA, CDR2 YSYEKL. Unmatched junction bases numbered 4, after V lost 1 base and J lost 6 bases. The CDR3 protein is CASSQGSTGDGYTF. Here the CDR3 DNA reads TGCGCCAGCAGCCAAGGATCGACAGGGGATGGCTACACCTTC.

This clonotype rates as medium-sized. The V and J genes are TRBV5-5 and TRBJ1-1; D may be TRBD1 (6 bases). Germline CDR1 and CDR2: SGHKS and YYEKEE (reference sequence). The CDR3 has 12 amino acids. V lost 4 bases and J lost 4, with 8 bases in between. The CDR3 here is CASSAQGTEAFF. The CDR3 bases are TGTGCCAGCAGCGCACAGGGCACTGAAGCTTTCTTT.

This chain uses TRBV20-1 with TRBJ1-1, with a weak D call TRBD1 (6 bases). Germline-derived CDR1 and CDR2 are DFQATT and SNEGSKA (reference sequence). The CDR3 has 13 residues. V was clipped by 4 bases and J by 0 bases, with 9 bases between them. CDR3 protein: CSAKDSLNTEAFF. The DNA for the CDR3 is TGCAGTGCTAAGGACAGCTTGAACACTGAAGCTTTCTTT.

The chain employs TRBV7-9 and TRBJ1-1; 7 bases line up with TRBD1. This CDR3 is built from 14 residues. After removal of 2 bases from V and 4 bases from J, the junction contained 4 bases not matched to a gene. Germline loops: CDR1 SEHNR, CDR2 FQNEAQ (reference sequence). The CDR3 spells CASSLSQGSTEAFF. CDR3 DNA: TGTGCCAGCAGCTTATCACAGGGGAGCACTGAAGCTTTCTTT.

The sample holds a few counts of this clonotype. The rearrangement joins TRBV24-1 to TRBJ2-1, with 9 nucleotides matching TRBD1. There are 16 residues in the CDR3. CDR1 KGHDR and CDR2 SFDVKD come from the germline V gene. J gave up 4 bases and V 5 bases, and 8 bases lay outside the gene matches. This CDR3 reads CATSASRDRVYNEQFF. The CDR3 DNA follows: TGTGCCACCAGTGCCTCCCGGGACAGGGTTTACAATGAGCAGTTCTTC.

The chain uses TRBV2 and TRBJ2-5; D might be TRBD2 (7 bases). Germline V gene data show CDR1 as SNHLY and CDR2 as FYNNEI. This CDR3 spans 15 amino acids. The V and J ends lost 3 bases and 5 bases respectively, with 16 bases between them. The CDR3 protein is CASSDGGGPVETQYF. As DNA, the CDR3 is TGTGCCAGCAGTGATGGGGGGGGGCCGGTTGAGACCCAGTACTTC.